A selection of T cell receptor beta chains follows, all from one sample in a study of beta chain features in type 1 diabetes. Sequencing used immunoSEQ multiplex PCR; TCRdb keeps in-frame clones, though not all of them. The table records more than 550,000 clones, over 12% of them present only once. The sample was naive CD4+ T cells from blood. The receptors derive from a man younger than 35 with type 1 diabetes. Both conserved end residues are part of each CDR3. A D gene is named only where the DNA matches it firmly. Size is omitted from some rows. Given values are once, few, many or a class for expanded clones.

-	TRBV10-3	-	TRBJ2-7	TGTGCCATTTCCCTGAACGGGGCAACCTACGAGCAGTACTTC	CAISLNGATYEQYF
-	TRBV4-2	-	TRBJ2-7	TGTGCCAGCAGCCAAGTACACGGCCCGCAACCCTACGAGCAGTACTTC	CASSQVHGPQPYEQYF
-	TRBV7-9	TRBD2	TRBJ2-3	TGTGCCAGCAGCAGTTTGCGCGGGAGTACAGATACGCAGTATTTT	CASSSLRGSTDTQYF
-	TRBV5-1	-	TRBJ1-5	TGCGCCAGCAGCTTAGAACACAGAGATCAGCCCCAGCATTTT	CASSLEHRDQPQHF
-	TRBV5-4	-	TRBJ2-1	TGTGCCAGCAGCTTGGGGGCAGTCAATGAGCAGTTCTTC	CASSLGAVNEQFF
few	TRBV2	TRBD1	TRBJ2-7	TGTGCCAGCAGTGAAGCCGGGACAGGGGGCGTCGAGCAGTACTTC	CASSEAGTGGVEQYF
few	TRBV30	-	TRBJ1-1	TGTGCCTGGAGCCGTGTGGGGGACACTGAAGCTTTCTTT	CAWSRVGDTEAFF
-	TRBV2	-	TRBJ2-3	TGTGCCAGCGACTATAGCGGTTTTAGGGCAGATACGCAGTATTTT	CASDYSGFRADTQYF
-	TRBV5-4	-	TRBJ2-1	TGTGCCAGCAGCTCGGCCGAGTACAATGAGCAGTTCTTC	CASSSAEYNEQFF
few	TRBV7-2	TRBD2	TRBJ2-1	TGTGCCAGCAGCTCCTCTCGCGGGAGGCTTTATGAGCAGTTCTTC	CASSSSRGRLYEQFF
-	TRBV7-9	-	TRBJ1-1	TGTGCCAGCAGCTCCCACAGGGCGAACACTGAAGCTTTCTTT	CASSSHRANTEAFF
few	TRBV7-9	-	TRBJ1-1	TGTGCCAGCAGCGAACGTTCCATGAACACTGAAGCTTTCTTT	CASSERSMNTEAFF
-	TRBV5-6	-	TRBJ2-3	TGTGCCAGCAGCTTGAACTCAGATACGCAGTATTTT	CASSLNSDTQYF
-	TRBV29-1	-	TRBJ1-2	TGCAGCTCCCTGACAGGTACCAACTATGGCTACACCTTC	CSSLTGTNYGYTF
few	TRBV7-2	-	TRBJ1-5	TGTGCCAGCAGCTTAGGAGATTATCGCAATCAGCCCCAGCATTTT	CASSLGDYRNQPQHF
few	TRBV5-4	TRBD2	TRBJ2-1	TGTGCCAGCAGCCGGCCCCCAGCGGGGGACCTCTCCTACAATGAGCAGTTCTTC	CASSRPPAGDLSYNEQFF
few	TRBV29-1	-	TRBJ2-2	TGCAGCGTTTGGCAGGGAATTTCAGGAGCCGGGGAGCTGTTTTTT	CSVWQGISGAGELFF
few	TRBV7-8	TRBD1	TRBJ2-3	TGTGCCAGCAGCCCCCGACAGGGGGTTACAGATACGCAGTATTTT	CASSPRQGVTDTQYF
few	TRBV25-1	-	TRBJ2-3	TGTGCCAGCAGTTGGACAGATACGCAGTATTTT	CASSWTDTQYF
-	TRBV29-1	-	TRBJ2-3	TGCAGCGTTCGTGCTGGGTGGGGGATGAGGGATACGCAGTATTTT	CSVRAGWGMRDTQYF
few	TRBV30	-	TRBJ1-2	TGTGCCCGCAGAGGGGGGGTGGGGCCCTATGGCTACACCTTC	CARRGGVGPYGYTF
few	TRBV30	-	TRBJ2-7	TGTGCCTGGAGTGCATCCTACGAGCAGTACTTC	CAWSASYEQYF
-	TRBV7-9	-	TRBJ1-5	TGTGCCAGCAGCTTTACCGGTTCGGGGTACGTCGTTGATCAGCCCCAGCATTTT	CASSFTGSGYVVDQPQHF
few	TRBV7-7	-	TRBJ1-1	TGTGCTAGCAGCCTGACAGAGAACACTGAAGCTTTCTTT	CASSLTENTEAFF
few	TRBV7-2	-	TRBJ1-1	TGTGCCAGCAGCTTAGCTCCTGCGTGGGACACTGAAGCTTTCTTT	CASSLAPAWDTEAFF
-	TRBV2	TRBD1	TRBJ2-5	TGTGCCAGCAGTTCGGGACAGGGCGGAGAGACCCAGTACTTC	CASSSGQGGETQYF
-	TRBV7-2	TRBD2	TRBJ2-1	TGTGCCAGCAGCTTTAGCGGGGGGGCCTACAATGAGCAGTTCTTC	CASSFSGGAYNEQFF
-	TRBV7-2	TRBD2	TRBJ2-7	TGTGCCTCATTAAGAGGAGCGGGAGGGCCGTACGAGCAGTACTTC	CASLRGAGGPYEQYF
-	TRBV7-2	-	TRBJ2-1	TGTGCCAGCAGCGTAAGCAGGAACAATGAGCAGTTCTTC	CASSVSRNNEQFF
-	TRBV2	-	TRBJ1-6	TGTGCCAGCAGTGCAGGGACTAATTCACCCCTCCACTTT	CASSAGTNSPLHF
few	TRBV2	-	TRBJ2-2	TGTGCCAGCAGTGAATCGGAGGGGCGCAGGGAGCTGTTTTTT	CASSESEGRRELFF
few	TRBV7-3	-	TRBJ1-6	TGTGCCAGCAGCTTTGGGCAGTTTAATTCACCCCTCCACTTT	CASSFGQFNSPLHF
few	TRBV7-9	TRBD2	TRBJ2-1	TGTGCCAGCGGGGGGGAGATCGGTTCCTACAATGAGCAGTTCTTC	CASGGEIGSYNEQFF
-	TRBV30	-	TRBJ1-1	TGTGCCTGGACCGGACACCCGAACACTGAAGCTTTCTTT	CAWTGHPNTEAFF
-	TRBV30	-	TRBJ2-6	TGTGCCTACCAGGGGGGGCTTGGGGCCAACGTCCTGACTTTC	CAYQGGLGANVLTF
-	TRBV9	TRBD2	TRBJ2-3	TGTGCCAGCAGCCTAGCGGGAGGCCCAACAGATACGCAGTATTTT	CASSLAGGPTDTQYF
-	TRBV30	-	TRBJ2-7	TGTGCCTGGAGTGTAATGGGCCCCCAGTACTTC	CAWSVMGPQYF
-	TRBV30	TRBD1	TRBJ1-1	TGTGCCTGGAGGGGTGTCGACAGGGGGAGCTTCTTT	CAWRGVDRGSFF
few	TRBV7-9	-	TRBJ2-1	TGTGCCAGCAGCTCTAGGGCCTACTCCTACAATGAGCAGTTCTTC	CASSSRAYSYNEQFF